Listed here are 20 T cell receptor beta chains from one sample, sequenced in a study of shared clonotypes between healthy human individuals. The assay was immunoSEQ multiplex PCR, and TCRdb's table has in-frame clones only and misses some. The top ten clones hold 0.39% of a sample with 2 million to 2.5 million clones, 85% to 95% of them seen once. Sequencing was done on a sample of naive CD4+ T cells from PBMCs. Subset meaning: CD45RA+ positively selected. The receptor set was obtained from a man aged 18 to 35 in good health. Some clones in this sample may be carry-over from other donors' samples.

The chain recombines TRBV28 with TRBJ1-2; 7 nucleotides match TRBD1. Germline lookup yields CDR1 MDHEN and CDR2 SYDVKM. The CDR3 has 13 amino acids. After removal of 4 bases from V and 9 bases from J, the junction contained 8 bases not matched to a gene. As DNA, the CDR3 is TGTGCCAGCAGTTCTTCAGGGGGGGTGAGCTACACCTTC. Translated: CASSSSGGVSYTF.

A remark on this clone: Other DNA sequences from this sample encode an identical CDR3 as well. This chain links TRBV28 with TRBJ2-7; D is unclear. From germline, CDR1 is MDHEN and CDR2 SYDVKM. Trimming cost V 8 bases and J 2 bases, with 7 bases left between them. The CDR3 contains 11 residues. CDR3 region: CASGPTYEQYF. In DNA form, the CDR3 reads TGTGCCAGCGGTCCTACCTACGAGCAGTACTTC.

The rearrangement joins TRBV2 to TRBJ2-7; D is uncertain. V lost 5 bases and J 3 bases, leaving 8 bases between the germline ends. CDR3 length: 12 residues. CDR1 and CDR2 from the germline V gene are SNHLY and FYNNEI. In nucleotides, the CDR3 is TGTGCCAGCAGTTTCGCCGACTACGAGCAGTACTTC. Protein sequence: CASSFADYEQYF.

This clone was recorded once. The J gene is TRBJ2-5, the V gene TRBV30; TRBD1 agrees at 7 bases. CDR1 is GTSNPN, CDR2 SVGIG, per germline (reference sequence). The CDR3 totals 13 residues. The J segment lost 5 bases and the V segment lost 2 bases, leaving 5 bases of the junction unmatched. CDR3 bases: TGTGCCTGGAGTAGGGGGCCTGGGGAGACCCAGTACTTC. Amino acids: CAWSRGPGETQYF. The complete variable domain, with remaining parts taken from reference TRBV30 and TRBJ2-5, reads SQTIHQWPATLVQPVGSPLSLECTVEGTSNPNLYWYRQAAGRGLQLLFYSVGIGQISSEVPQNLSASRPQDRQFILSSKKLLLSDSGFYLCAWSRGPGETQYFGPGTRLLVL.

The chain couples TRBV2 to TRBJ2-7; 10 positions agree with TRBD2. CDR1 and CDR2 from the germline V gene are SNHLY and FYNNEI. Unmatched junction bases numbered 5, after V lost 6 bases and J lost 0 bases. The CDR3 extends over 15 amino acids. The DNA for the CDR3 is TGTGCCAGCAGGCGGACTAGCGGAAGCTCCTACGAGCAGTACTTC. Encoded protein: CASRRTSGSSYEQYF.

The J gene is TRBJ1-2, the V gene TRBV15, with D perhaps matching TRBD1 (5 bases). CDR3 size: 14 residues. Germline V lookup: CDR1 LNHNV, CDR2 YYDKDF (reference sequence). Trimming removed 3 bases at V and 5 bases at J, with 13 bases between. The DNA of the CDR3 is TGTGCCACCAGCAGCGGGGGGGGTCCTTATGGCTACACCTTC. Protein sequence: CATSSGGGPYGYTF.

This clone was observed a single time. Here the CDR3 reads CASSQDKFGGYLTGELFF. For the CDR3, the DNA is TGTGCCAGCAGCCAAGATAAGTTTGGTGGTTACCTCACCGGGGAGCTGTTTTTT. This rearrangement joins TRBV4-2 to TRBJ2-2; D is uncertain. Deletions cut 0 bases from V and 4 bases from J, with 18 bases between. The V gene's germline CDR1 is LGHNA and CDR2 YNFKEQ. The CDR3 has 18 residues.

The chain's CDR3 is CASSRDRGWTGELFF. The CDR3 DNA follows: TGTGCCAGCAGCCGGGACAGGGGTTGGACCGGGGAGCTGTTTTTT. J is TRBJ2-2 and V is TRBV9; 10 bases align to TRBD1. J gave up 5 bases and V 4 bases, and 5 bases lay outside the gene matches. CDR1 SGDLS and CDR2 YYNGEE come from the germline V gene. This CDR3 region has 15 residues. The variable domain in full, completed from reference TRBV9 and TRBJ2-2, reads DSGVTQTPKHLITATGQRVTLRCSPRSGDLSVYWYQQSLDQGLQFLIQYYNGEERAKGNILERFSAQQFPDLHSELNLSSLELGDSALYFCASSRDRGWTGELFFGEGSRLTVL.

The chain is built from TRBV6-1 and TRBJ2-2; D perhaps matches TRBD1 (6 bases). Germline CDR1 is MNHNS and CDR2 is SASEGT. This CDR3 is built from 15 residues. Between the trimmed V and J ends, which lost 10 bases and 2 bases, there was a span of 17 bases. The CDR3 loop is CATGTDSLNTGELFF. CDR3 nucleotides: TGTGCCACCGGGACGGACAGCCTTAACACCGGGGAGCTGTTTTTT.

The chain uses TRBV5-5 and TRBJ1-2; D is perhaps TRBD1 (6 bases). Trimming removed 4 bases from V and 4 bases from J, with 20 bases in between. The V gene's germline CDR1 is SGHKS and CDR2 YYEKEE (reference sequence). This CDR3 is 16 amino acids long. CDR3 nucleotide sequence: TGTGCCAGCAGCGGCCCCCCAGGGGCGGGGAGCTATGGCTACACCTTC. Translation gives CASSGPPGAGSYGYTF.

The rearrangement uses TRBV4-1 and TRBJ2-3; D is uncertain. The germline V gene encodes CDR1 MGHRA and CDR2 YSYEKL. The V end was cut by 0 bases, the J end by 2 bases, with 9 bases between. This CDR3 comprises 15 residues. Here the CDR3 reads CASSQEIPHTDTQYF. The CDR3 bases are TGCGCCAGCAGCCAAGAAATACCCCACACAGATACGCAGTATTTT.

J is TRBJ1-4 and V is TRBV18; a possible D gene is TRBD1 (5 bases). The germline gives CDR1 KGHSH, CDR2 LQKENI. Trimming cost V 2 bases and J 8 bases, with 12 bases left between them. The CDR3 covers 14 residues. CDR3 sequence reads: CASSPSRGREKLFF. In DNA form, the CDR3 reads TGTGCCAGCTCACCAAGCCGGGGGAGGGAAAAACTGTTTTTT. The full variable domain, in which reference TRBV18 and TRBJ1-4 provide the parts outside the CDR3, is NAGVMQNPRHLVRRRGQEARLRCSPMKGHSHVYWYRQLPEEGLKFMVYLQKENIIDESGMPKERFSAEFPKEGPSILRIQQVVRGDSAAYFCASSPSRGREKLFFGSGTQLSVL.

The chain recombines TRBV7-3 with TRBJ2-1, with 9 bases fitting TRBD1. The CDR3 runs to 17 residues. The J segment lost 3 bases and the V segment lost 5 bases, leaving 11 bases of the junction unmatched. Germline V gene lookup returns CDR1 SGHTA and CDR2 FQGTGA. The CDR3 region is CASSGPGQGAGYNEQFF. CDR3 DNA sequence: TGTGCCAGCAGCGGGCCGGGACAGGGCGCTGGCTACAATGAGCAGTTCTTC.

Regarding this clone: Distinct nucleotide sequences in the sample also encode this CDR3. The chain links TRBV27 to TRBJ2-3; TRBD1 matches at 10 bases. The CDR3 runs 14 residues. From germline, CDR1 is MNHEY and CDR2 SMNVEV (reference sequence). The V gene end was trimmed by 4 bases and the J gene end by 5 bases; junction bases not matched to a gene: 3. CDR3 region: CASSSGQGRDTQYF. CDR3 sequence (DNA): TGTGCCAGCAGTTCGGGACAGGGGAGAGATACGCAGTATTTT.

The rearrangement joins TRBV5-1 to TRBJ2-1; 9 nucleotides match TRBD2. This CDR3 has 14 amino acids. The germline gives CDR1 SGHRS, CDR2 YFSETQ. V gave up 5 bases and J gave up 6 bases; unmatched junction bases: 6. CDR3 region: CASSPQGLANEQFF. DNA for the CDR3: TGCGCCAGCAGTCCACAGGGACTAGCCAATGAGCAGTTCTTC.

This CDR3 is CASSLARDTLRDDIQYF. For the CDR3, the DNA is TGCGCCAGCAGCTTGGCCCGGGACACCCTTCGGGACGACATTCAGTACTTC. V and J are TRBV5-1 and TRBJ2-4; TRBD1 is a possible D gene (6 bases). Germline CDR1 is SGHRS and CDR2 is YFSETQ. The CDR3 has 17 amino acids. V was clipped by 0 bases and J by 8 bases, with 21 bases between them.

The V gene is TRBV29-1, the J gene TRBJ2-7; D unresolved. This CDR3 is 13 amino acids long. The germline gives CDR1 SQVTM, CDR2 ANQGSEA. V lost 4 bases and J 2 bases, leaving 12 bases between the germline ends. The DNA of the CDR3 is TGCAGCGTTGCAGGAATCATGGCCTACGAGCAGTACTTC. Protein sequence: CSVAGIMAYEQYF.

This chain joins TRBV2 and TRBJ2-5; D remains unclear. The length of the CDR3 is 15 residues. Germline CDR1 is SNHLY and CDR2 is FYNNEI. The V gene lost 1 base and the J gene lost 5 bases, with 14 bases spanning the gap. The CDR3 sequence is CASSEGGTGGETQYF. Written as DNA, the CDR3 is TGTGCCAGCAGTGAAGGCGGAACTGGTGGGGAGACCCAGTACTTC.

The chain carries TRBV28 and TRBJ2-7; D is uncertain. CDR1 and CDR2 from the germline V gene are MDHEN and SYDVKM. V was trimmed by 3 bases and J by 4 bases, leaving 13 bases between them. This CDR3 has 14 residues. The CDR3 DNA follows: TGTGCCAGCAGTTTTCCGGACGGCCTTTACGAGCAGTACTTC. Translating it yields CASSFPDGLYEQYF.

This clone was recorded once. This chain links TRBV9 with TRBJ2-3, with D tentatively TRBD1 (6 bases). Between the trimmed V and J ends, which lost 0 bases and 6 bases, there was a span of 14 bases. The CDR3 length is 15 residues. Looked up from germline, CDR1 is SGDLS and CDR2 is YYNGEE. CDR3 in DNA: TGTGCCAGCAGCGTAGAAGGGGGAACGGCGGATACGCAGTATTTT. The encoded protein is CASSVEGGTADTQYF.